These 24 T cell receptor beta chains share one sample of origin, sequenced in a study of cytomegalovirus exposure and HLA in healthy donors (dated by TCRdb to between 2016 and 2019). The library came from the immunoSEQ multiplex PCR assay. Entries here come from immuneACCESS through TCRdb and include only in-frame sequences with V and J called. Some clones fail to appear in such tables; in the studies checked, an unresolved V gene covers under half of the shortfall, and the cause of the remainder is unknown. A total of roughly 120,000 clones appear in this sample, over 90% of them only once. Less than 1.5% of the sample belongs to the ten largest clones. Sequencing used PBMCs. These receptors were obtained from a woman under 30 in good health and CMV-seronegative.

The CDR3 DNA reads TGTGCCAGCAGCTTAACTAGCGGGAGTCTCTATGAGCAGTTCTTC. As protein: CASSLTSGSLYEQFF. V gene TRBV7-8 combines with J gene TRBJ2-1, with 11 bases identical to TRBD2. Looked up from germline, CDR1 is SGHVS and CDR2 is FQNEAQ. Trimming removed 2 bases from V and 8 bases from J; junction bases left unmatched: 5. This CDR3 contains 15 residues.

In DNA form, the CDR3 reads TGCGCCAGCAGCCAAGATGGAGGGGCCGAAGCTTTCTTT. Its translation is CASSQDGGAEAFF. The gene calls are TRBV4-1 and TRBJ1-1; D is perhaps TRBD1 (5 bases). Trimming stripped 0 bases from V and 8 bases from J, with 10 bases between. In germline, CDR1 is MGHRA, CDR2 YSYEKL. CDR3 length equals 13 residues.

The V call is TRBV2, the J call TRBJ2-1, with D possibly TRBD2 on 6 matching bases. The CDR3 loop spans 13 amino acids. Germline assignment: CDR1 SNHLY and CDR2 FYNNEI. Trimming stripped 4 bases from V and 5 bases from J, with 9 bases between. CDR3 sequence: CASSVLANNEQFF. CDR3 coding DNA: TGTGCCAGCAGTGTTCTAGCGAACAATGAGCAGTTCTTC.

The chain uses TRBV6-1 and TRBJ2-7, with a tentative D call TRBD2 (6 bases). V was cut by 0 bases and J by 9 bases, with 18 bases left in between. The CDR3 length is 15 residues. In germline, CDR1 is MNHNS, CDR2 SASEGT. The CDR3 DNA follows: TGTGCCAGCAGTGAAGCGCTTCGGGACTCGAGCGGGCAGTACTTC. Encoded protein: CASSEALRDSSGQYF.

The V and J genes are TRBV29-1 and TRBJ2-5; D gene unclear. The germline gives CDR1 SQVTM, CDR2 ANQGSEA. The V gene lost 6 bases and the J gene lost 5 bases, with 22 bases spanning the gap. There are 15 residues in the CDR3. The CDR3 coding sequence is TGCAGCGTCGGCCGAAAAGGAGAGACTGGGGAGACCCAGTACTTC. It encodes CSVGRKGETGETQYF.

This chain links TRBV7-3 with TRBJ1-2, with D unclear. Germline CDR1 is SGHTA and CDR2 is FQGTGA. There are 14 residues in the CDR3. The V end was cut by 2 bases, the J end by 7 bases, with 14 bases between. The CDR3 coding sequence is TGTGCCAGCAGCTTAGACTCGACTTCGGGTGGCTACACCTTC. Translation: CASSLDSTSGGYTF.

The chain has TRBV7-9 and TRBJ1-1, with a weak D call TRBD1 (6 bases). This CDR3 comprises 12 residues. The V end was cut by 5 bases, the J end by 5 bases, with 9 bases between. The V gene's germline CDR1 is SEHNR and CDR2 FQNEAQ (reference sequence). The CDR3 reads CASSEGGTEAFF. CDR3 bases: TGTGCCAGCAGCGAGGGGGGGACTGAAGCTTTCTTT.

J is TRBJ2-1 and V is TRBV4-1; 8 positions match TRBD2. J lost 5 bases, V lost 1 base, and 7 bases had no gene match. This CDR3 comprises 16 residues. Germline CDR1 is MGHRA and CDR2 is YSYEKL. The CDR3 region has the DNA TGCGCCAGCAGCCAAGGGTATAGCGGGACAAACAATGAGCAGTTCTTC. Translated, it gives CASSQGYSGTNNEQFF.

V is TRBV20-1 and J is TRBJ2-7; D unclear. This CDR3 contains 11 residues. Germline V gene lookup returns CDR1 DFQATT and CDR2 SNEGSKA (reference sequence). Trimming cost V 1 base and J 4 bases, with 5 bases left between them. The CDR3 region is CSARVEYEQYF. DNA of the CDR3: TGCAGTGCTAGAGTAGAATACGAGCAGTACTTC.

The V gene is TRBV6-1, the J gene TRBJ2-1; the D gene is possibly TRBD2 (7 bases). V dropped 8 bases and J dropped 5 bases, with 16 bases sitting between them. The CDR3 runs 14 residues. Germline V gene sequence: CDR1 MNHNS, CDR2 SASEGT. In DNA, the CDR3 is TGTGCCAGCGTACGGGGGGCAAATAACAATGAGCAGTTCTTC. This gives the protein CASVRGANNNEQFF.

V gene TRBV2 combines with J gene TRBJ2-1; 8 positions match TRBD2. Germline V CDR1 and CDR2: SNHLY, FYNNEI. The junction had 11 bases not matched to a gene; V was cut back by 2 bases and J by 5 bases. The CDR3 is made up of 17 amino acids. CDR3 sequence (DNA): TGTGCCAGCAGTGAAAAGGGCTCGGGGGGGGGTAACAATGAGCAGTTCTTC. Translating it yields CASSEKGSGGGNNEQFF.

The V call is TRBV30, the J call TRBJ2-5; TRBD2 is a possible D gene (5 bases). Germline CDR1 and CDR2: GTSNPN and SVGIG (reference sequence). Trimming removed 0 bases at V and 6 bases at J, with 11 bases between. The CDR3 is 13 amino acids. This chain's CDR3 is CAWSVRGRQTQYF. The CDR3 nucleotides are TGTGCCTGGAGTGTACGAGGGAGACAGACCCAGTACTTC.

This clone appeared once. The V and J genes are TRBV10-3 and TRBJ2-5; TRBD2 is a possible D gene (6 bases). The germline CDR1 and CDR2 sequences are ENHRY and SYGVKD. V lost 6 bases to trimming and J lost 3 bases, with 14 bases between them. The CDR3 extends over 14 amino acids. The chain's CDR3 is CAISHSLAEETQYF. CDR3 in DNA: TGTGCCATCAGCCATTCGTTAGCGGAAGAGACCCAGTACTTC.

This chain uses TRBV19 with TRBJ2-1, with 13 bases that match TRBD2. This CDR3 has 17 residues. Germline V lookup: CDR1 LNHDA, CDR2 SQIVND (reference sequence). V gave up 5 bases and J gave up 4 bases; unmatched junction bases: 8. CDR3 amino acids: CASSVKSTSGRYNEQFF. The DNA of the CDR3 is TGTGCCAGTAGTGTAAAGTCGACTAGCGGGAGGTACAATGAGCAGTTCTTC.

The sample holds one count of this clone. This rearrangement joins TRBV7-6 to TRBJ2-7; 15 positions match TRBD2. Germline-derived CDR1 and CDR2 are SGHVS and FNYEAQ. The CDR3 sequence is 18 residues long. The V and J ends lost 0 bases and 4 bases, in that order; junction bases with no gene match: 7. The CDR3 loop is CASSLASGLAGGSYEQYF. In DNA, the CDR3 is TGTGCCAGCAGCTTAGCCTCGGGACTAGCGGGGGGATCTTACGAGCAGTACTTC.

This clone was observed at least ten times. The sample holds other DNA sequences that translate to the same CDR3. The rearrangement uses TRBV11-2 and TRBJ2-7; a possible D gene is TRBD2 (6 bases). The CDR3 has 13 residues. V was trimmed by 1 base and J by 3 bases, leaving 7 bases between them. Germline V gene sequence: CDR1 SGHAT, CDR2 FQNNGV. The CDR3 is CASSLGGLYEQYF. In DNA form, the CDR3 reads TGTGCCAGCAGCTTAGGGGGACTCTACGAGCAGTACTTC.

The count of this clone is one. This chain links TRBV27 with TRBJ1-1; 8 nucleotides line up with TRBD1. This CDR3 has 13 residues. Germline CDR1 and CDR2: MNHEY and SMNVEV (reference sequence). V lost 6 bases and J lost 8; bases outside the gene matches: 8. The CDR3 nucleotides are TGTGCCAGCAGCCTAGCCCGGGACAGGGAAGCTTTCTTT. Translated, it gives CASSLARDREAFF.

This chain uses TRBV2 with TRBJ2-2, with TRBD2 matching 7 bases. There are 17 residues in the CDR3. Looked up from germline, CDR1 is SNHLY and CDR2 is FYNNEI. V lost 6 bases, J lost 6 bases, and 16 bases stayed unmatched. CDR3 amino acids: CASSYLTGGRPPGELFF. The CDR3 DNA follows: TGTGCCAGCAGCTACTTAACGGGGGGTCGCCCCCCCGGGGAGCTGTTTTTT.

V and J are TRBV5-4 and TRBJ2-1; 9 bases match TRBD2. Per germline, CDR1 SGHNT and CDR2 YYREEE (reference sequence). J lost 8 bases, V lost 2 bases, and 8 bases had no gene match. CDR3 length: 15 residues. CDR3 sequence: CASSLGSGSGYEQFF. The CDR3, as DNA: TGTGCCAGCAGCTTAGGTAGCGGGAGTGGTTATGAGCAGTTCTTC.

The J gene is TRBJ2-5, the V gene TRBV4-1, with D possibly matching TRBD2 (7 bases). Germline CDR1 reads MGHRA; CDR2 reads YSYEKL. The V gene lost 1 base and the J gene lost 5 bases, with 17 bases spanning the gap. The length of the CDR3 is 16 residues. The CDR3 here is CASSQVGGAEDETQYF. The CDR3 region has the DNA TGCGCCAGCAGCCAAGTTGGGGGGGCCGAGGACGAGACCCAGTACTTC.

V and J are TRBV28 and TRBJ1-1; D is uncertain. V gave up 0 bases and J gave up 6 bases, with 14 bases separating them. Per germline, CDR1 MDHEN and CDR2 SYDVKM. This CDR3 has 15 amino acids. The CDR3: CASSLWQEVIPEAFF. In DNA, the CDR3 is TGTGCCAGCAGTTTATGGCAGGAAGTTATCCCTGAAGCTTTCTTT.

The chain links TRBV5-6 to TRBJ1-4; unclear D gene. Germline values: CDR1 SGHDT, CDR2 YYEEEE. The CDR3 contains 14 residues. The V and J ends lost 4 bases and 7 bases respectively, with 14 bases between them. The CDR3 sequence: CASSVPGKGEKLFF. CDR3 coding DNA: TGTGCCAGCAGCGTCCCGGGAAAAGGTGAAAAACTGTTTTTT.

This chain connects TRBV5-4 to TRBJ2-4, with D maybe TRBD1 (5 bases). Germline CDR1 is SGHNT and CDR2 is YYREEE (reference sequence). The V gene lost 9 bases and the J gene lost 0 bases, with 19 bases spanning the gap. This CDR3 comprises 16 residues. CDR3 sequence: CATGESLGAAKNIQYF. The CDR3 region has the DNA TGTGCCACCGGTGAAAGTCTAGGGGCAGCCAAAAACATTCAGTACTTC.

The chain carries TRBV27 and TRBJ2-1; 8 bases fit TRBD2. V was clipped by 2 bases and J by 4 bases; unmatched bases: 4. Germline loops: CDR1 MNHEY, CDR2 SMNVEV (reference sequence). The CDR3 is 15 amino acids. CDR3 nucleotides: TGTGCCAGCAGTTTAGCGGGGGGCAGGTACAATGAGCAGTTCTTC. Amino acids: CASSLAGGRYNEQFF.